This T cell receptor beta chain was sequenced during a study of blood T cell repertoires in COVID-19. On the study more broadly: Samples taken during acute and convalescent COVID-19 were collected in the United States, Italy and Spain. T cells, B-cell-depleted T cells, or PBMCs provided the cDNA or gDNA that served as material.

Original data processing: Counts of nucleated cells, estimated from reference gene primer amplification, were obtained. Only in-frame clones appear in the TCRdb table, and some are missing; sequencing was by immunoSEQ multiplex PCR. V and J calls and clone size are copied from that table; D and trimming were computed from the DNA. The table lists over 65,000 clones, roughly 82% of them singletons. Germline V gene lookup returns CDR1 SGHTA and CDR2 FQGNSA. V shed 1 base and J shed 7 bases, with 13 bases lying between them. The CDR3 is 15 amino acids. V gene TRBV7-2 combines with J gene TRBJ2-2; perhaps TRBD1 as D (6 bases). The receptor comes from a man older than 75 with active COVID-19. The specimen was peripheral blood. CDR3 DNA sequence: TGTGCCAGCAGCTTAGTCCAGGGGCCTGACGGGGAGCTGTTTTTT. It is translated as CASSLVQGPDGELFF.